This TCR beta chain derives from a study of CD8 T cells in ankylosing spondylitis. This clonotype came up a few times. Its antigen is undetermined. Per the germline V gene, CDR1 is SGHRS and CDR2 is YFSETQ. CDR3 size: 14 residues. V was pared by 0 bases and J by 3 bases, with 2 bases of the junction left unmatched. Findings and limits, study-wide: Relatively rare in peripheral blood, disease-linked clones were also CD8+. A TCR beta motif of under 10 highly homologous variants appeared characteristic of ankylosing spondylitis blood. Reported data indicate significant enrichment of disease-linked clones within matched ankylosing spondylitis synovial fluid.

Scientists made TCR beta libraries using quantitative 5'-RACE with molecular barcodes. Each CDR3 protein is one row after TCRdb ran MiXCR on the 5' RACE reads. The sample comprises roughly 440,000 distinct CDR3 sequences, roughly 17% of which are singletons, and just over 1% rests with the top ten. The rearrangement joins TRBV5-1 to TRBJ2-7, with 8 bases identical to TRBD1. The clonotype was recovered from a male donor with ankylosing spondylitis. Sequencing input: blood, either unsorted or a sorted T cell fraction (not recorded which). CDR3 in amino acids: CASSLGGQDYEQYF. CDR3 DNA: TGCGCCAGCAGCTTGGGGGGACAGGACTACGAGCAGTACTTC.